These 16 T cell receptor beta chains originate from one sample sequenced in a study of cytomegalovirus exposure and HLA in healthy donors. PCR used 60 Vbeta primers and 13 Jbeta primers. Clones were sequenced by immunoSEQ multiplex PCR, and TCRdb holds only the in-frame ones, with some missing. Among about 150,000 clones listed, 70% were seen once. Sequencing was carried out using PBMCs. These receptors originate from a woman aged 55-69 years in good health and CMV-seropositive.

V usage is TRBV9 and J usage is TRBJ2-1; possible D gene TRBD1, 5 bases. The CDR3 loop spans 14 amino acids. Germline V gives CDR1 SGDLS, CDR2 YYNGEE. V was trimmed by 0 bases and J by 10 bases, leaving 14 bases between them. The CDR3 region has the DNA TGTGCCAGCAGCGTAGCCCCCGACAGAAGAGAGCAGTTCTTC. It encodes CASSVAPDRREQFF.

The chain recombines TRBV9 with TRBJ2-5, with TRBD1 matching 8 bases. This CDR3 comprises 16 residues. Looked up from germline, CDR1 is SGDLS and CDR2 is YYNGEE. Trimming at V came to 6 bases and at J to 3 bases, leaving 13 bases not matched to a gene. The CDR3 reads CASNRGVGRWKETQYF. The CDR3, as DNA: TGTGCCAGCAACAGGGGGGTCGGGAGATGGAAAGAGACCCAGTACTTC.

This clone occurred a few times. This chain links TRBV7-9 with TRBJ2-1, with D possibly matching TRBD2 (5 bases). From germline, CDR1 is SEHNR and CDR2 FQNEAQ (reference sequence). Trimming cost V 0 bases and J 6 bases, with 9 bases left between them. The CDR3 contains 14 residues. The DNA of the CDR3 is TGTGCCAGCAGCTTAGCGGGAGCTGCCAATGAGCAGTTCTTC. Its protein product is CASSLAGAANEQFF.

V gene TRBV7-6 combines with J gene TRBJ2-7, with 7 nucleotides matching TRBD2. CDR3 length: 16 amino acids. From germline, CDR1 is SGHVS and CDR2 FNYEAQ. V gave up 0 bases and J gave up 0 bases; unmatched junction bases: 5. CDR3 DNA sequence: TGTGCCAGCAGCTTAGCGGCGGGGGAAAGCTCCTACGAGCAGTACTTC. It encodes CASSLAAGESSYEQYF. The full variable domain, completed using reference TRBV7-6 and TRBJ2-7, is GAGVSQSPRYKVTKRGQDVALRCDPISGHVSLYWYRQALGQGPEFLTYFNYEAQQDKSGLPNDRFSAERPEGSISTLTIQRTEQRDSAMYRCASSLAAGESSYEQYFGPGTRLTVT.

This chain links TRBV5-6 with TRBJ2-3; D unresolved. Germline lookup yields CDR1 SGHDT and CDR2 YYEEEE. CDR3 length: 15 residues. The V and J ends lost 1 base and 4 bases respectively, with 13 bases between them. The CDR3 loop reads CASSLRRVGADTQYF. The DNA for the CDR3 is TGTGCCAGCAGCTTGAGGCGAGTTGGAGCAGATACGCAGTATTTT. The full variable domain, its missing parts supplied by reference TRBV5-6 and TRBJ2-3, is DAGVTQSPTHLIKTRGQQVTLRCSPKSGHDTVSWYQQALGQGPQFIFQYYEEEERQRGNFPDRFSGHQFPNYSSELNVNALLLGDSALYLCASSLRRVGADTQYFGPGTRLTVL.

The gene calls are TRBV19 and TRBJ2-5, with 14 bases lining up with TRBD2. Germline CDR1 is LNHDA and CDR2 is SQIVND (reference sequence). V shed 3 bases, J shed 5 bases, and the junction held 5 bases outside the gene matches. The CDR3 sequence is 16 residues long. For the CDR3, the DNA is TGTGCCAGTAGTATGGGCGGGACTAGCGGGAGCGAGACCCAGTACTTC. It translates to CASSMGGTSGSETQYF.

The chain recombines TRBV2 with TRBJ2-1, with 13 bases that match TRBD2. The CDR3 contains 16 residues. V shed 6 bases, J shed 4 bases, and the junction held 6 bases outside the gene matches. Germline CDR1 SNHLY, CDR2 FYNNEI. Here the CDR3 DNA reads TGTGCCAGCAGAACTAGCGGGAGGGCCTCATACAATGAGCAGTTCTTC. It encodes CASRTSGRASYNEQFF.

The chain has TRBV27 and TRBJ1-2; 9 positions agree with TRBD1. Germline lookup yields CDR1 MNHEY and CDR2 SMNVEV (reference sequence). CDR3 length equals 13 residues. Losses at the gene ends were 5 bases for V and 8 bases for J; bases not matched to a gene: 6. The CDR3 DNA reads as TGTGCCAGCAGTCCCGGGACAGGGTTGGGCTACACCTTC. It translates to CASSPGTGLGYTF.

The sample holds a few counts of this clone. The chain recombines TRBV6-5 with TRBJ2-5; TRBD1 matches at 7 bases. The J call could be wrong; TRBJ2-7 is a better fit for the DNA end. The CDR3 is 15 amino acids. CDR1 is MNHEY, CDR2 SVGAGI, per germline. The CDR3 DNA reads TGTGCCAGCAGTTACGTGGGACAGAAAACCTACGAGCAGTACTTC. This translates into CASSYVGQKTYEQYF.

The rearrangement links TRBV13 to TRBJ2-7; D gene uncertain. The germline V gene has CDR1 PRHDT and CDR2 FYEKMQ (reference sequence). The CDR3 is 12 residues long. Trimming removed 5 bases from V and 6 bases from J, with 11 bases in between. The CDR3 DNA is TGTGCCAGCAGCCCCCTCTTCGGCGAGCAGTACTTC. It is translated as CASSPLFGEQYF.

The rearrangement uses TRBV19 and TRBJ2-3, with D possibly being TRBD1 (5 bases). This CDR3 is built from 13 residues. V lost 7 bases, J lost 9 bases, and 17 bases lay in between. Germline-derived CDR1 and CDR2 are LNHDA and SQIVND (reference sequence). CDR3 coding DNA: TGTGCCAGTAATCAGGGTTTCGGTGGAACGCAGTATTTT. Residues: CASNQGFGGTQYF.

This clone was seen a few times. V gene TRBV6-5 combines with J gene TRBJ1-1; perhaps TRBD1 as D (5 bases). The CDR3 runs 14 residues. CDR1 and CDR2 from the germline V gene are MNHEY and SVGAGI. Trimming left V 2 bases short and J 1 base short, with 8 bases between. CDR3 sequence reads: CASSYDSPNTEAFF. The CDR3 DNA sequence: TGTGCCAGCAGTTACGACAGCCCGAACACTGAAGCTTTCTTT.

V and J are TRBV4-1 and TRBJ1-2; D remains ambiguous. Between the trimmed V and J ends, which lost 2 bases and 5 bases, there was a span of 9 bases. The CDR3 has 13 amino acids. Germline assignment: CDR1 MGHRA and CDR2 YSYEKL. This chain's CDR3 is CASSQSLGYGYTF. The CDR3 DNA reads as TGCGCCAGCAGCCAATCCCTCGGGTATGGCTACACCTTC.

This clone was detected many times. CDR3 residues: CASSLVQRNTEAFF. Here the CDR3 DNA reads TGTGCCAGCAGCTTAGTACAGAGGAACACTGAAGCTTTCTTT. The chain employs TRBV5-6 and TRBJ1-1; D remains ambiguous. Trimming took 2 bases from V and 1 from J, leaving 9 bases between them. This CDR3 comprises 14 residues. The germline V gene has CDR1 SGHDT and CDR2 YYEEEE.

The chain recombines TRBV2 with TRBJ2-3; TRBD2 matches 11 bases. J lost 0 bases, V lost 8 bases, and 10 bases had no gene match. The CDR3 spans 17 residues. CDR1 is SNHLY and CDR2 is FYNNEI in the germline V gene. CDR3 nucleotide sequence: TGTGCCAGCGGTGGGCTAGCGGGAGGAGCAAGCACAGATACGCAGTATTTT. It specifies CASGGLAGGASTDTQYF. Drawing the rest from reference TRBV2 and TRBJ2-3, the complete variable domain is EPEVTQTPSHQVTQMGQEVILRCVPISNHLYFYWYRQILGQKVEFLVSFYNNEISEKSEIFDDQFSVERPDGSNFTLKIRSTKLEDSAMYFCASGGLAGGASTDTQYFGPGTRLTVL.

This clone was seen a handful of times. J is TRBJ1-1 and V is TRBV10-3, with D possibly being TRBD1 (5 bases). Trimming shortened V by 11 bases and J by 6 bases, and 31 bases separated the two germline ends. In germline, CDR1 is ENHRY, CDR2 SYGVKD. This CDR3 is built from 17 residues. CDR3 amino acids: CASQNWVPGGRGPEAFF. CDR3 nucleotides: TGTGCCTCTCAAAATTGGGTGCCTGGGGGGAGAGGTCCTGAAGCTTTCTTT.